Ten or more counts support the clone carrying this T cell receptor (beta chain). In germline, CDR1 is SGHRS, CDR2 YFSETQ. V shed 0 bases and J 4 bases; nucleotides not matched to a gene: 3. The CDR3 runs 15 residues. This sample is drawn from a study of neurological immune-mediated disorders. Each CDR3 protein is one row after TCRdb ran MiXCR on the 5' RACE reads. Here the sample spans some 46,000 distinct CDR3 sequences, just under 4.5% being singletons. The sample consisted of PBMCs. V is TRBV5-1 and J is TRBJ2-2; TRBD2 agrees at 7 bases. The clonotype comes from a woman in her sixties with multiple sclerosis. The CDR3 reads CASSLEASGTGELFF. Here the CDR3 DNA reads TGCGCCAGCAGCTTGGAGGCTAGCGGCACCGGGGAGCTGTTTTTT.